These 31 T cell receptor beta chains were all obtained from the same sample, sequenced in a study of siplizumab effects on memory and regulatory T cells. Clones were read by immunoSEQ multiplex PCR, and TCRdb kept only the in-frame ones, dropping some. The sample carries some 100,000 clones, around 92% recorded once. Sequencing was carried out using CD4+ T cells sorted from blood. The receptors originated from a human donor in good health.

The chain has TRBV15 and TRBJ2-3; 8 nucleotides agree with TRBD2. There are 15 residues in the CDR3. Per germline, CDR1 LNHNV and CDR2 YYDKDF (reference sequence). V trimming: 4 bases; J trimming: 0 bases; junction bases outside the gene matches: 3. The CDR3 protein is CATSKLAASTDTQYF. Here the CDR3 DNA reads TGTGCCACCAGCAAACTAGCGGCGAGCACAGATACGCAGTATTTT.

The CDR3 DNA reads TGTGCCAGCAGCATCGCAGGGAAGGGTAAAGCTTTCTTT. Its translation: CASSIAGKGKAFF. The chain uses TRBV6-5 and TRBJ1-1; a possible D gene is TRBD1 (5 bases). The CDR3 length is 13 residues. Trimming removed 6 bases at V and 9 bases at J, with 17 bases between. The germline gives CDR1 MNHEY, CDR2 SVGAGI.

The chain recombines TRBV4-1 with TRBJ2-2; the D gene is possibly TRBD1 (6 bases). The CDR3 contains 15 residues. Germline V gene data show CDR1 as MGHRA and CDR2 as YSYEKL. The ends were cut back, 4 bases at V and 1 base at J, with 10 bases in the middle. The CDR3 is CASSRPGQNTGELFF. CDR3 nucleotide sequence: TGCGCCAGCAGCCGACCGGGACAGAACACCGGGGAGCTGTTTTTT.

The chain recombines TRBV7-3 with TRBJ2-1, with D possibly being TRBD2 (5 bases). Trimming pared 5 bases from V and 5 bases from J, leaving 16 bases between. There are 15 residues in the CDR3. The V gene's germline CDR1 is SGHTA and CDR2 FQGTGA. The CDR3 DNA reads TGTGCCAGCAGCCGCTCGGACTTAATCGACAATGAGCAGTTCTTC. As protein: CASSRSDLIDNEQFF. Complete variable domain (other parts from reference TRBV7-3 and TRBJ2-1): GAGVSQTPSNKVTEKGKYVELRCDPISGHTALYWYRQSLGQGPEFLIYFQGTGAADDSGLPNDRFFAVRPEGSVSTLKIQRTERGDSAVYLCASSRSDLIDNEQFFGPGTRLTVL.

V and J are TRBV4-3 and TRBJ2-3; 8 nucleotides agree with TRBD2. Germline V gene lookup returns CDR1 LGHNA and CDR2 YSLEER. This CDR3 has 15 amino acids. V shed 4 bases and J 2 bases; nucleotides not matched to a gene: 5. In nucleotides, the CDR3 is TGCGCCAGCAGCCCGTCTAGCGGGTACACAGATACGCAGTATTTT. Its protein is CASSPSSGYTDTQYF.

As concerns this clone: Relative to the germline gene, one junction end is altered; a read error may explain this. Other DNA sequences from this sample encode an identical CDR3 as well. V and J are TRBV4-1 and TRBJ1-2; a possible D gene is TRBD1 (6 bases). Germline V gene lookup returns CDR1 MGHRA and CDR2 YSYEKL. This CDR3 has 15 residues. The DNA of the CDR3 is TGTGCCAGCAGCCAAACCCCAGAGGGACCTACAGGGAACACCTTC. It specifies CASSQTPEGPTGNTF.

The V call is TRBV9, the J call TRBJ2-3; D remains ambiguous. The germline CDR1 and CDR2 sequences are SGDLS and YYNGEE. This CDR3 spans 15 amino acids. Trimming pared 0 bases from V and 4 bases from J, leaving 12 bases between. CDR3 residues: CASSVALQSADTQYF. CDR3 nucleotide sequence: TGTGCCAGCAGCGTAGCCTTACAGTCCGCAGATACGCAGTATTTT. The whole variable domain, filled in from reference TRBV9 and TRBJ2-3, reads DSGVTQTPKHLITATGQRVTLRCSPRSGDLSVYWYQQSLDQGLQFLIQYYNGEERAKGNILERFSAQQFPDLHSELNLSSLELGDSALYFCASSVALQSADTQYFGPGTRLTVL.

The rearrangement links TRBV19 to TRBJ2-1; 10 nucleotides agree with TRBD1. The CDR3 runs 15 residues. Germline V lookup: CDR1 LNHDA, CDR2 SQIVND (reference sequence). Trimming cost V 6 bases and J 3 bases; bases outside gene matches: 5. As DNA, the CDR3 is TGTGCCAGTAGGCGGGACAGGGGATACTACAATGAGCAGTTCTTC. This translates into CASRRDRGYYNEQFF. Complete variable domain (other parts from reference TRBV19 and TRBJ2-1): DGGITQSPKYLFRKEGQNVTLSCEQNLNHDAMYWYRQDPGQGLRLIYYSQIVNDFQKGDIAEGYSVSREKKESFPLTVTSAQKNPTAFYLCASRRDRGYYNEQFFGPGTRLTVL.

The gene calls are TRBV27 and TRBJ1-1; D is unresolved. V lost 6 bases and J lost 0, with 11 bases in between. From germline, CDR1 is MNHEY and CDR2 SMNVEV (reference sequence). The length of the CDR3 is 14 residues. The CDR3 DNA reads as TGTGCCAGCAGAGCCCCCAGGATGAACACTGAAGCTTTCTTT. Amino acids: CASRAPRMNTEAFF.

The chain employs TRBV11-3 and TRBJ2-2, with 7 bases that match TRBD2. The CDR3 has 16 amino acids. After removal of 2 bases from V and 0 bases from J, the junction contained 3 bases not matched to a gene. From germline, CDR1 is SGHNT and CDR2 YENEEA. CDR3 bases: TGTGCCAGCAGCTTAAGCGGGACGGCGAACACCGGGGAGCTGTTTTTT. Its translation: CASSLSGTANTGELFF.

The chain uses TRBV10-2 and TRBJ2-1, with a possible D match to TRBD2 (5 bases). The CDR3 is 19 amino acids. Between the trimmed V and J ends, which lost 0 bases and 4 bases, there was a span of 22 bases. Germline V lookup: CDR1 WSHSY, CDR2 SAAADI. CDR3 sequence: CASSESTRWYSVGYNEQFF. Here the CDR3 DNA reads TGCGCCAGCAGTGAGTCGACTCGTTGGTATAGCGTGGGGTACAATGAGCAGTTCTTC.

The rearrangement links TRBV5-1 to TRBJ1-1, with a weak D call TRBD1 (5 bases). V shed 0 bases and J shed 4 bases, with 10 bases lying between them. This CDR3 is 14 amino acids long. Germline CDR1 and CDR2: SGHRS and YFSETQ. The DNA of the CDR3 is TGCGCCAGCAGCTTGGCCGCAGGGAGCACTGAAGCTTTCTTT. Residues: CASSLAAGSTEAFF.

The V gene is TRBV30, the J gene TRBJ2-6; possibly TRBD2 for D (7 bases). The germline V gene encodes CDR1 GTSNPN and CDR2 SVGIG (reference sequence). V lost 4 bases to trimming and J lost 2 bases, with 12 bases between them. CDR3 size: 15 residues. CDR3: CAWTRGGAGANVLTF. In DNA, the CDR3 is TGTGCCTGGACGCGAGGGGGGGCTGGGGCCAACGTCCTGACTTTC.

The sample holds one count of this clone. The gene calls are TRBV6-5 and TRBJ1-1; D unresolved. The CDR3 consists of 12 residues. V lost 6 bases, J lost 7 bases, and 12 bases lay in between. Germline V CDR1 and CDR2: MNHEY, SVGAGI. The CDR3, as DNA: TGTGCCAGCAGGCCCCTGCGGGATGAAGCTTTCTTT. This codes for CASRPLRDEAFF.

The V gene is TRBV7-9, the J gene TRBJ2-1; 9 bases match TRBD1. The germline gives CDR1 SEHNR, CDR2 FQNEAQ (reference sequence). CDR3 length: 15 residues. V shed 5 bases and J 5 bases; nucleotides not matched to a gene: 7. The CDR3 here is CASSLGDRAHNEQFF. In nucleotides, the CDR3 is TGTGCCAGCAGCCTAGGGGACAGGGCACACAATGAGCAGTTCTTC.

This sequence joins TRBV12-2 and TRBJ1-4; the table's D call, TRBD1, has no DNA check behind it. TRBV12-2 is recorded as a pseudogene. CDR3 length: 16 amino acids. CDR3 loop: CASRPSYPGLGEKLFF. The CDR3 region has the DNA TGTGCAAGTCGCCCGAGTTATCCAGGGTTGGGTGAAAAACTGTTTTTT.

The chain joins TRBV19 to TRBJ2-2; no definite D call. This CDR3 spans 14 amino acids. With 5 bases removed from V and 3 bases from J, the gap between germline ends came to 10 bases. From germline, CDR1 is LNHDA and CDR2 SQIVND (reference sequence). In DNA form, the CDR3 reads TGTGCCAGTAGTGTACTAACAGACACCGGGGAGCTGTTTTTT. Translation gives CASSVLTDTGELFF.

V usage is TRBV2 and J usage is TRBJ2-5, with 8 bases matching TRBD1. The V segment lost 8 bases and the J segment 2 bases; nucleotides outside the gene matches: 10. CDR3 length: 15 residues. Germline CDR1 and CDR2: SNHLY and FYNNEI. CDR3 loop: CASDWQGAGQETQYF. For the CDR3, the DNA is TGTGCCAGCGATTGGCAGGGGGCAGGGCAAGAGACCCAGTACTTC. The complete variable domain, with remaining parts taken from reference TRBV2 and TRBJ2-5, reads EPEVTQTPSHQVTQMGQEVILRCVPISNHLYFYWYRQILGQKVEFLVSFYNNEISEKSEIFDDQFSVERPDGSNFTLKIRSTKLEDSAMYFCASDWQGAGQETQYFGPGTRLLVL.

This sequence joins TRBV30 and TRBJ2-2; either TRBD1 or TRBD2 may fit D (5 bases each). This CDR3 comprises 14 residues. V gave up 5 bases and J gave up 1 base, with 11 bases separating them. Germline V gives CDR1 GTSNPN, CDR2 SVGIG (reference sequence). CDR3 sequence: CAWRGAGNTGELFF. DNA for the CDR3: TGTGCCTGGCGGGGCGCAGGGAACACCGGGGAGCTGTTTTTT.

Turning to this clone: Compared with germline, one end of the junction differs, possibly owing to a read error. This specimen includes other DNA sequences encoding the same CDR3. The rearrangement links TRBV5-1 to TRBJ1-4; D not resolved. The length of the CDR3 is 15 residues. Germline loops: CDR1 SGHRS, CDR2 YFSETQ. The CDR3 reads CASSPSTTLNEKLFF. The CDR3 nucleotides read TGCGCCAGCAGCCCCTCAACCACCCTTAATGAAAAATTGTTTTTT.

The chain has TRBV18 and TRBJ1-3, with a tentative D call TRBD1 (5 bases). The CDR3 loop spans 14 amino acids. Trimming stripped 2 bases from V and 1 base from J, with 6 bases between. The germline V gene has CDR1 KGHSH and CDR2 LQKENI. In DNA form, the CDR3 reads TGTGCCAGCTCACCAAACAGGTCTGGAAACACCATATATTTT. Residues: CASSPNRSGNTIYF.

The rearrangement uses TRBV19 and TRBJ1-1; D might be TRBD1 (6 bases). The V end lost 3 bases, the J end lost 9 bases, and 14 bases lay between the germline ends. The CDR3 is 13 residues long. Germline assignment: CDR1 LNHDA and CDR2 SQIVND (reference sequence). As DNA, the CDR3 is TGTGCCAGTAGTATCAACAGGGAGGGGAAAGCTTTCTTT. Translating it yields CASSINREGKAFF.

V is TRBV5-5 and J is TRBJ1-6; D not certain. This CDR3 comprises 16 residues. V was cut by 7 bases and J by 5 bases, with 19 bases left in between. Germline loops: CDR1 SGHKS, CDR2 YYEKEE (reference sequence). The CDR3 here is CASASLVGGNNSPLHF. The CDR3 DNA sequence: TGTGCCAGCGCTAGCCTGGTGGGAGGGAATAATTCACCCCTCCACTTT.

V usage is TRBV28 and J usage is TRBJ1-5; D gene uncertain. Trimming shortened V by 6 bases and J by 0 bases, and 12 bases separated the two germline ends. The CDR3 has 15 residues. Looked up from germline, CDR1 is MDHEN and CDR2 is SYDVKM. DNA of the CDR3: TGTGCCAGCAGCCCCGACAAATATAGCAATCAGCCCCAGCATTTT. Encoded protein: CASSPDKYSNQPQHF.

The chain recombines TRBV5-1 with TRBJ1-5, with 7 bases identical to TRBD1. The V segment lost 0 bases and the J segment 5 bases; nucleotides outside the gene matches: 2. This CDR3 spans 14 amino acids. CDR1 is SGHRS and CDR2 is YFSETQ in the germline V gene. The CDR3 bases are TGCGCCAGCAGCTTGGATACAGGGGATCAGCCCCAGCATTTT. As protein: CASSLDTGDQPQHF. Full variable domain (outside the CDR3, taken from reference TRBV5-1 and TRBJ1-5): KAGVTQTPRYLIKTRGQQVTLSCSPISGHRSVSWYQQTPGQGLQFLFEYFSETQRNKGNFPGRFSGRQFSNSRSEMNVSTLELGDSALYLCASSLDTGDQPQHFGDGTRLSIL.

This clone was observed once. The chain joins TRBV19 to TRBJ2-1, with a tentative D call TRBD1 (5 bases). This CDR3 is built from 13 residues. The V gene's germline CDR1 is LNHDA and CDR2 SQIVND (reference sequence). Trimming took off 3 bases at V and 4 bases at J, with 7 bases between the two ends. CDR3 region: CASSISGYNEQFF. In nucleotides, the CDR3 is TGTGCCAGTAGTATTTCAGGGTACAATGAGCAGTTCTTC.

The chain has TRBV6-1 and TRBJ2-3; a weak D match, TRBD1 (6 bases). The V gene's germline CDR1 is MNHNS and CDR2 SASEGT. Trimming took off 3 bases at V and 0 bases at J, with 13 bases between the two ends. The CDR3 contains 16 residues. CDR3 in DNA: TGTGCCAGCAGTGATAGAGACAGGCGTAGCACAGATACGCAGTATTTT. It is translated as CASSDRDRRSTDTQYF.

The chain combines TRBV2 with TRBJ2-2; no firm D call. V lost 4 bases, J lost 3 bases, and 9 bases lay in between. The germline V gene has CDR1 SNHLY and CDR2 FYNNEI. The CDR3 is made up of 14 amino acids. The CDR3 nucleotides are TGTGCCAGCAGTGTTAACCGCTACACCGGGGAGCTGTTTTTT. Translated: CASSVNRYTGELFF.

The chain uses TRBV29-1 and TRBJ2-1; 7 bases match TRBD1. CDR1 is SQVTM, CDR2 ANQGSEA, per germline. The CDR3 is 11 residues long. The V segment lost 5 bases and the J segment 6 bases; nucleotides outside the gene matches: 1. The CDR3 loop reads CSVQGVNEQFF. The DNA of the CDR3 is TGCAGCGTTCAGGGGGTCAATGAGCAGTTCTTC.

The J gene is TRBJ2-3, the V gene TRBV6-6, with 11 positions matching TRBD2. With 8 bases clipped from V and 5 bases from J, the junction kept 0 bases outside the gene matches. This CDR3 comprises 12 residues. The germline V gene encodes CDR1 MNHNY and CDR2 SVGAGI (reference sequence). The CDR3 DNA is TGTGCCAGCGGGACTAGCGGAGATACGCAGTATTTT. It is translated as CASGTSGDTQYF.

This clone was seen once. The CDR3 sequence: CASSVQVGGDTQYF. Here the CDR3 DNA reads TGTGCCAGCAGCGTTCAAGTGGGAGGAGATACGCAGTATTTT. This chain joins TRBV7-2 and TRBJ2-3; the D gene is possibly TRBD2 (6 bases). This CDR3 is built from 14 residues. Germline CDR1 is SGHTA and CDR2 is FQGNSA. Trimming removed 5 bases at V and 5 bases at J, with 14 bases between.